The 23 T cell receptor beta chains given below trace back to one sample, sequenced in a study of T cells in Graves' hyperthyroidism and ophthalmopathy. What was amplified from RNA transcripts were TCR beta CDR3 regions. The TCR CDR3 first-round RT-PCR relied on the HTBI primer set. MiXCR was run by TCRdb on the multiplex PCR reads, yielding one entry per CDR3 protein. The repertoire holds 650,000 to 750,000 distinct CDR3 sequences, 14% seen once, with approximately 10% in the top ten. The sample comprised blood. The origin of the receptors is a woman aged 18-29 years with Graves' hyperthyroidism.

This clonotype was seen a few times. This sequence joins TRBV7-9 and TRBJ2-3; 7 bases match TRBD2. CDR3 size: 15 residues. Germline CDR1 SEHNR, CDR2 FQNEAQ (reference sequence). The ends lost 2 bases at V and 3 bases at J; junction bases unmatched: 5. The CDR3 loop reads CASSLNRGGTDTQYF. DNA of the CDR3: TGTGCCAGCAGCTTAAATCGCGGGGGAACAGATACGCAGTATTTT.

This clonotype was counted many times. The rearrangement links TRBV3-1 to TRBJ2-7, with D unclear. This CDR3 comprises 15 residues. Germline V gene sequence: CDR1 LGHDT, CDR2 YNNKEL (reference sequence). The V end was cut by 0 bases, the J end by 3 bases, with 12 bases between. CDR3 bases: TGTGCCAGCAGCCAAGAGGGTAACATCCACTACGAGCAGTACTTC. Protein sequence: CASSQEGNIHYEQYF.

In nucleotides, the CDR3 is TGTGCCAGCAGCTTAACTCAGGGCGGGGAGCTGTTTTTT. Its translation: CASSLTQGGELFF. This chain connects TRBV7-2 to TRBJ2-2, with a tentative D call TRBD1 (5 bases). Germline V gene sequence: CDR1 SGHTA, CDR2 FQGNSA. Trimming stripped 2 bases from V and 7 bases from J, with 8 bases between. There are 13 residues in the CDR3.

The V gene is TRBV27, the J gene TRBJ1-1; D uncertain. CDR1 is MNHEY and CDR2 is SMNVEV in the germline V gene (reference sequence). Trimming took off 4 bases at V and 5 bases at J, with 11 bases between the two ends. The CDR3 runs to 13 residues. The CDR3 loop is CASSSIPHTEAFF. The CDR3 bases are TGTGCCAGCAGTTCTATCCCCCATACTGAAGCTTTCTTT.

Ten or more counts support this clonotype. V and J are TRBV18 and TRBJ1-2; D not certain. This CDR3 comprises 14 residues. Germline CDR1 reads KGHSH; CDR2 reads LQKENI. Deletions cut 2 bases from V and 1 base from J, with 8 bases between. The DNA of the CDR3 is TGTGCCAGCTCACCAGAGTCACTTAACTATGGCTACACCTTC. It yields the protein CASSPESLNYGYTF.

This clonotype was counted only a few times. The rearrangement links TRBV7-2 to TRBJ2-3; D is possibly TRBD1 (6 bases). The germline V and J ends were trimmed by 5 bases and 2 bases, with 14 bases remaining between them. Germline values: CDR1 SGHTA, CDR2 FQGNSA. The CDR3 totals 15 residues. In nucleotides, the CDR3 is TGTGCCAGCAGCACCGGAAGGGGGAACACAGATACGCAGTATTTT. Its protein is CASSTGRGNTDTQYF. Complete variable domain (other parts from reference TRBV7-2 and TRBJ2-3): GAGVSQSPSNKVTEKGKDVELRCDPISGHTALYWYRQSLGQGLEFLIYFQGNSAPDKSGLPSDRFSAERTGGSVSTLTIQRTQQEDSAVYLCASSTGRGNTDTQYFGPGTRLTVL.

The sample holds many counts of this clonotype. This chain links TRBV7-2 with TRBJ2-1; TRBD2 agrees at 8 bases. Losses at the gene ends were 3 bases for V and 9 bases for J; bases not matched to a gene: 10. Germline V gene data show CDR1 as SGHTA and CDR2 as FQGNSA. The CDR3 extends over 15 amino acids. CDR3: CASSFAGGGLGEQFF. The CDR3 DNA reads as TGTGCCAGCAGCTTCGCCGGGGGGGGTCTCGGTGAGCAGTTCTTC.

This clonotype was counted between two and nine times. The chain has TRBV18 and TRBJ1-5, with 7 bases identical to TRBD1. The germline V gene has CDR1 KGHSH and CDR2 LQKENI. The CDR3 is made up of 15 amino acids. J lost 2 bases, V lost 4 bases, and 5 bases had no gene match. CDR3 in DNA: TGTGCCAGCTCACTACAGGGGAGGGGCAATCAGCCCCAGCATTTT. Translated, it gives CASSLQGRGNQPQHF. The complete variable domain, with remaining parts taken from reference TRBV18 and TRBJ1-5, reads NAGVMQNPRHLVRRRGQEARLRCSPMKGHSHVYWYRQLPEEGLKFMVYLQKENIIDESGMPKERFSAEFPKEGPSILRIQQVVRGDSAAYFCASSLQGRGNQPQHFGDGTRLSIL.

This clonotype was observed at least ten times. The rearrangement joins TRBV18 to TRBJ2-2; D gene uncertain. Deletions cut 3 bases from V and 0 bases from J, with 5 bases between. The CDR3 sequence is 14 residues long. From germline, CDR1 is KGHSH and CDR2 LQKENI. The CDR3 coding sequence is TGTGCCAGCTCACCTTCCTCGAACACCGGGGAGCTGTTTTTT. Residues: CASSPSSNTGELFF.

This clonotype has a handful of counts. The CDR3 nucleotides read TGCAGCTCTAAGGGGGCGGGTGAGCAGTTCTTC. This gives the protein CSSKGAGEQFF. The V and J genes are TRBV29-1 and TRBJ2-1, with TRBD1 matching over 7 bases. Germline V lookup: CDR1 SQVTM, CDR2 ANQGSEA. This CDR3 is 11 amino acids long. The junction had 7 bases not matched to a gene; V was cut back by 8 bases and J by 9 bases.

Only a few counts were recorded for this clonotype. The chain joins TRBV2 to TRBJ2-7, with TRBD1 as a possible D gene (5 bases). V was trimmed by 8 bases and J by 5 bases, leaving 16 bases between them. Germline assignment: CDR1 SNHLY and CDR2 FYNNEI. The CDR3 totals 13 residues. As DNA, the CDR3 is TGTGCCAGCCTAGACAGTACCGTCGACGAGCAGTACTTC. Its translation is CASLDSTVDEQYF.

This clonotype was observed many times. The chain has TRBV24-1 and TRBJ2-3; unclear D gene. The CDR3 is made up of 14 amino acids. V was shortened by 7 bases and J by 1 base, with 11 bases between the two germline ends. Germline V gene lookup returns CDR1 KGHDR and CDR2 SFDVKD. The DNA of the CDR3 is TGTGCCACCAGAGACCTCCAAGGCACAGATACGCAGTATTTT. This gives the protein CATRDLQGTDTQYF.

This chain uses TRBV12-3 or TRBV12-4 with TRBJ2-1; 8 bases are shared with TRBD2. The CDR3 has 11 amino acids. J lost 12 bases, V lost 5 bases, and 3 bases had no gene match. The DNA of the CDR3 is TGTGCCAGCAGTAATAGCGGGGTGCAGTTCTTC. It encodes CASSNSGVQFF.

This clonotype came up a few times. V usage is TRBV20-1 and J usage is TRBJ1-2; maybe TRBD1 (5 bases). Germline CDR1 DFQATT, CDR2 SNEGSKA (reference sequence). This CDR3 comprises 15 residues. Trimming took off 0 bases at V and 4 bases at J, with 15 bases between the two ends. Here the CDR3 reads CSARELGAGSYGYTF. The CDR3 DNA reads TGCAGTGCTAGAGAACTAGGGGCAGGTAGCTATGGCTACACCTTC.

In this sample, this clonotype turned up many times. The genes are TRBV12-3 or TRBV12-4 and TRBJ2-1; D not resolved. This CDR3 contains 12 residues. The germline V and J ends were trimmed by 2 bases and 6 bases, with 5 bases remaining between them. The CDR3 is CASSLSTNEQFF. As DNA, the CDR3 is TGTGCCAGCAGTTTATCGACCAATGAGCAGTTCTTC.

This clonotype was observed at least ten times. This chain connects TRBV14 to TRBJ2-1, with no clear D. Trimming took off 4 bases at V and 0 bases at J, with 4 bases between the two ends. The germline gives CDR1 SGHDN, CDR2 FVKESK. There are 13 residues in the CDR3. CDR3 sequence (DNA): TGTGCCAGCAGCCGAAGCTCCTACAATGAGCAGTTCTTC. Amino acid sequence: CASSRSSYNEQFF.

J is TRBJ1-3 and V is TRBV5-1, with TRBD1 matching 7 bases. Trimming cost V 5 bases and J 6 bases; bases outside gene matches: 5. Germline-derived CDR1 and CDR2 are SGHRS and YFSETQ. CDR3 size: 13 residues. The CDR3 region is CASRGTAENTIYF. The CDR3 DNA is TGCGCCAGCAGGGGGACAGCAGAAAACACCATATATTTT.

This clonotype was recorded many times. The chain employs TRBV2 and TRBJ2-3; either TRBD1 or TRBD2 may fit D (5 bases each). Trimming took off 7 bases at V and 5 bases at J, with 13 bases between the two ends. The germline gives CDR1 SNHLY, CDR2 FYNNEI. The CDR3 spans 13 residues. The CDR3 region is CASNRDDRDTQYF. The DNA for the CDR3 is TGTGCCAGCAACCGGGACGACAGAGATACGCAGTATTTT.

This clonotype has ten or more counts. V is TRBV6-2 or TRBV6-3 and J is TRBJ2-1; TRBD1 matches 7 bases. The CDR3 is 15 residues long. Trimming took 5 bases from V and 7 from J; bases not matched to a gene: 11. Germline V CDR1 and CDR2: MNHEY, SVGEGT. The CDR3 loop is CASSGLGQVWNEQFF. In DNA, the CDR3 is TGTGCCAGCAGTGGTCTAGGACAGGTTTGGAATGAGCAGTTCTTC.

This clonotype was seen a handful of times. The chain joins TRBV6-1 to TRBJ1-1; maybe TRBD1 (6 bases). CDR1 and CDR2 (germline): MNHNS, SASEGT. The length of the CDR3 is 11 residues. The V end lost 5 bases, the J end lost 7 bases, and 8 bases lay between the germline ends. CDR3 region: CASSQGFEAFF. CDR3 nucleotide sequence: TGTGCCAGCAGTCAGGGGTTTGAAGCTTTCTTT.

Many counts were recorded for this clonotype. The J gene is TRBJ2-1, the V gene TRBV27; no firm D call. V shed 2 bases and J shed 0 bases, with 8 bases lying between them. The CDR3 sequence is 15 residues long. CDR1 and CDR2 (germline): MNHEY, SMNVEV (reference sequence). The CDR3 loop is CASSLEPSSYNEQFF. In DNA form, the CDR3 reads TGTGCCAGCAGTTTAGAACCATCCTCCTACAATGAGCAGTTCTTC.

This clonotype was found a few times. Here the CDR3 reads CASTTRQGFYGYTF. The CDR3 coding sequence is TGTGCCAGTACCACAAGACAGGGGTTCTATGGCTACACCTTC. J is TRBJ1-2 and V is TRBV19; the match to TRBD1 covers 8 bases. This CDR3 region has 14 residues. Germline V gene lookup returns CDR1 LNHDA and CDR2 SQIVND (reference sequence). The V and J ends lost 7 bases and 4 bases, in that order; junction bases with no gene match: 8.

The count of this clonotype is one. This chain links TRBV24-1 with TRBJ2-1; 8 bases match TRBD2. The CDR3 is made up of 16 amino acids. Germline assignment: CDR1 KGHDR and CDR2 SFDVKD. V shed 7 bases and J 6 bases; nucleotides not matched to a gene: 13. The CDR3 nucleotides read TGTGCCACCAGGAGGGGAAAGGGACTAGGAGGCAATGAGCAGTTCTTC. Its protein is CATRRGKGLGGNEQFF.